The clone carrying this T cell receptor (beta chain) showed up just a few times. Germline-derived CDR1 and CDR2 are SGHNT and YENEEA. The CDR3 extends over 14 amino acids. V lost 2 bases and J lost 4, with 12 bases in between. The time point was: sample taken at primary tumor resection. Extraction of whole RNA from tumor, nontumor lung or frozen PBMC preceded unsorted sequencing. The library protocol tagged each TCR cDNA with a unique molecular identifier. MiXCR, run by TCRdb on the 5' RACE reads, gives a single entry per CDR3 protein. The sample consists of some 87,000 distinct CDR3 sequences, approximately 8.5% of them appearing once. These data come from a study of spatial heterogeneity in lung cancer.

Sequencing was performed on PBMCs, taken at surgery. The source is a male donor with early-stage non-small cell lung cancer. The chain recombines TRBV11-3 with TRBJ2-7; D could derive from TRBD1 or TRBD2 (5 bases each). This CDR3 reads CASSLQGEAYEQYF. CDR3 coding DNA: TGTGCCAGCAGCTTACAGGGAGAAGCGTACGAGCAGTACTTC.